This is a list of T cell receptor beta chains from one sample in a study of cytomegalovirus exposure and HLA in healthy donors. TCRdb keeps only in-frame clones here, not all; method: immunoSEQ multiplex PCR. Altogether approximately 180,000 clones are present, 70% to 85% being singletons, with the ten largest covering 3.7%. Sample: PBMCs. The origin of the receptors is a woman aged 55-69 years in good health and CMV-seropositive. Each CDR3 is given with its conserved first and last residue.

j_gene | v_gene | CDR3aa
- | TRBV15 | CATSRPNYEQYF
TRBJ1-4 | TRBV10-3 | CAISAGGTNEKLFF
TRBJ1-1 | TRBV30 | CAWSHGGEAFF
TRBJ2-7 | TRBV19 | CASSKRGSYSYEQYF
TRBJ1-2 | TRBV28 | CASSPPGQGAYGYTF
TRBJ1-3 | TRBV30 | CAWSPLDRFSGNTIYF
TRBJ1-1 | TRBV7-3 | CASSSGMNTEAFF
TRBJ1-1 | TRBV30 | CAWSVFTAMNTEAFF
TRBJ2-7 | TRBV5-4 | CASSPRTGLAGVYEQYF
TRBJ2-7 | TRBV10-1 | CASSENKSDRGEQYF
TRBJ1-2 | TRBV6-1 | CASREAVGNYGYTF
TRBJ2-3 | TRBV6-4 | CASSDQGQGVGSDTQYF
TRBJ2-5 | TRBV11-2 | CASSRGNQETQYF
TRBJ2-6 | TRBV7-2 | CASSPLSGSSGANVLTF
TRBJ1-2 | TRBV5-1 | CASSWGGWNQRGYGYTF
TRBJ2-3 | TRBV4-3 | CASSRTSGGPDTQYF
TRBJ1-1 | TRBV6-1 | CASRTGNTEAFF
TRBJ1-5 | TRBV4-1 | CASSPKGEHSNQPQHF
TRBJ2-1 | TRBV28 | CASSPPDRTYNEQFF
TRBJ2-1 | TRBV28 | CASSTPTLAGVPDSYNEQFF
TRBJ2-1 | TRBV4-3 | CASSQEDSNNEQFF
TRBJ2-1 | TRBV9 | CASSVGPGAGGPQDEQFF
TRBJ1-4 | TRBV2 | CASRQGGEKLFF
TRBJ2-7 | TRBV28 | CASSSPGSGPYEQYF
TRBJ1-3 | TRBV4-2 | CASSYLTGGRDTIYF
TRBJ1-2 | TRBV29-1 | CSVHGTGWDYGYTF
TRBJ1-2 | TRBV15 | CATSRAAGGGVFYGYTF
TRBJ1-5 | TRBV28 | CASSFTDKAINQPQHF
TRBJ2-1 | TRBV7-6 | CASSSLAGGPSNEQFF
TRBJ1-6 | TRBV11-1 | CASSSQGGDSPLHF
TRBJ2-7 | TRBV7-9 | CASSPGDYEQYF
TRBJ2-7 | TRBV11-2 | CASSLALSSGYEQYF
TRBJ1-3 | TRBV6-5 | CASRSGGNTIYF
TRBJ2-7 | TRBV4-2 | CASSQDKAYGEQYF
TRBJ2-1 | TRBV28 | CASSLQGANEQFF
TRBJ2-2 | TRBV6-5 | CASSYSGANTGELFF
TRBJ1-1 | TRBV18 | CASFVREDSTEAFF
TRBJ2-3 | TRBV10-3 | CAITFTDRFYHNTDTQYF
TRBJ1-2 | TRBV9 | CASSGTGDGYTF
TRBJ1-4 | TRBV7-9 | CASSGQGINEKLFF